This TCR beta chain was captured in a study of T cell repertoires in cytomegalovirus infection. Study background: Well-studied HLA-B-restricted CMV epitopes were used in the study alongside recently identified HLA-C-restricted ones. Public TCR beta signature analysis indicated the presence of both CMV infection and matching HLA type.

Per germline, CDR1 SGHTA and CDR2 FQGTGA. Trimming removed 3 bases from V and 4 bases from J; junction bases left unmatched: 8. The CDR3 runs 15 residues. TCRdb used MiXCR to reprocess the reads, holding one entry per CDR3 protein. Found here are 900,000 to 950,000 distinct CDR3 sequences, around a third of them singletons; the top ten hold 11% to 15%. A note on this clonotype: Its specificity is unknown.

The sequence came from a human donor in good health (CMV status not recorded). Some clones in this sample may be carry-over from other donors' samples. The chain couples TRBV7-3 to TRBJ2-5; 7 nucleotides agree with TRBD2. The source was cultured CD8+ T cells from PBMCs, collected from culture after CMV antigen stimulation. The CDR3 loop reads CASSFLGGGGETQYF. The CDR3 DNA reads TGTGCCAGCAGCTTTCTGGGGGGGGGAGGAGAGACCCAGTACTTC.